This T cell receptor beta chain was sequenced for a study of response to subunit inactivated influenza vaccine. Study observations and caveats: Authors suggested each seasonal flu vaccination may recruit only limited numbers of new T cells.

This clonotype was picked up many times. Antigen unknown. A read error may produce the germline difference seen at one junction end. The germline V gene encodes CDR1 SGHRS and CDR2 YFSETQ. The CDR3 extends over 15 amino acids. TCRdb called the RT-PCR reads again in MiXCR, with one record for every CDR3 protein. The sample carries roughly 460,000 distinct CDR3 sequences, approximately 11% recorded once. The receptor was derived from a man aged 45-65 years who received an inactivated influenza vaccine. The sample here was PBMCs from blood, taken roughly 47 days after vaccination. The rearrangement links TRBV5-1 to TRBJ2-7; 10 nucleotides match TRBD1. The CDR3 nucleotides read TGCGCCAGCACCTTGCCGGGACAGGGGTCCTACGAGCAGTACTTC. This translates into CASTLPGQGSYEQYF.